This is a list of T cell receptor beta chains from one sample in a study of T cell clonotyping in hematopoietic cell transplantation. Sequenced by immunoSEQ multiplex PCR; TCRdb stores in-frame clones only, minus some. The sample includes 14,000 or so clones, less than 98% of them seen just once. The specimen comprised peripheral blood mononuclear cells, sampled 30 days after allogeneic stem cell transplant. The source of these receptors is a female patient between 50 and 60 years old who had an allogeneic stem cell transplant from an unrelated donor, so T cells may come from the graft donor. Some clones in this sample may be carry-over from other donors' samples. Each CDR3 is given with its conserved first and last residue. Size is stated for part of the rows, as once, few or many counts, or as a class when the clone is expanded.

J gene	V gene	clone size	CDR3 protein
TRBJ2-6	TRBV6-5	.	CASSYRVGANVLTF
TRBJ2-2	TRBV7-3	once	CASSPTGSDTGELFF
TRBJ1-1	TRBV9	once	CASSVVTGGGTEAFF
TRBJ2-5	TRBV6-6	.	CASGGQGGQETQYF
TRBJ2-5	TRBV9	.	CASSPRGSLVLETQYF
TRBJ1-5	TRBV7-9	.	CASSHSGSLSNQPQHF
TRBJ1-2	TRBV15	.	CATSRKAGGNYGYTF
TRBJ1-4	TRBV2	.	CASSPTGTGGNEKLFF
TRBJ2-1	TRBV5-8	.	CASSRTSADRFF
TRBJ1-2	TRBV2	once	CASSSSGTLNYGYTF
TRBJ2-2	TRBV5-1	.	CATRINTGELFF
TRBJ1-4	TRBV4-2	.	CASTAIGWGLVGEKLFF